This T cell receptor (beta chain) was sequenced in a study of identical twins. General study points: Out-of-frame beta chain sequences displayed weaker excess sharing between twins. Abundant beta clonotypes from cord blood had fewer insertions, unlike memory repertoires, which showed none.

This CDR3 is 14 amino acids long. A universal primer site was created by template switching, with the cDNA bearing unique molecular identifiers. TCRdb fed the 5' RACE reads into MiXCR, producing one record per CDR3 protein. The table shows hundreds of thousands of distinct CDR3 sequences, with about 24% occurring only once. In its sample, this clonotype was seen a few times. Its antigen is not identified. The junction does not match germline at one end; this may be a read error. The sample was also linked to a second study, of T cells expressing NK-cell markers. As that report states: Whether expanded NKG2C+ T cell clones were HCMV specific stayed uncertain.

The source is a woman between 18 and 29 years old in good health. Specimen: CD4+ T cells sorted from blood. This chain links TRBV12-3 or TRBV12-4 with TRBJ2-5; D gene ambiguous. The CDR3 region has the DNA TGTGCCAGCAGCTTAGATCGGTACCAAGAGACCCAGTACTTC. Its translation is CASSLDRYQETQYF.